This T cell receptor (beta chain) came from a study of T cell responses to AZD1222 COVID-19 vaccine. V trimming: 1 base; J trimming: 5 bases; junction bases outside the gene matches: 12. The CDR3 consists of 17 residues. CDR1 and CDR2 from the germline V gene are KGHSH and LQKENI. Some clones are missing from TCRdb's copy, which holds only in-frame ones; the method was immunoSEQ multiplex PCR. The sample has around 80,000 clones; approximately 90% are singletons. This clonotype originated in an adult who received the AZD1222 COVID-19 vaccine. The source was peripheral blood, collected 28 days after the second AZD1222 dose. The V gene is TRBV18, the J gene TRBJ2-5, with TRBD2 identical over 8 bases. The CDR3 sequence: CASSPQRDPPGGETQYF. The CDR3 region has the DNA TGTGCCAGCTCACCACAACGGGACCCACCGGGAGGGGAGACCCAGTACTTC.